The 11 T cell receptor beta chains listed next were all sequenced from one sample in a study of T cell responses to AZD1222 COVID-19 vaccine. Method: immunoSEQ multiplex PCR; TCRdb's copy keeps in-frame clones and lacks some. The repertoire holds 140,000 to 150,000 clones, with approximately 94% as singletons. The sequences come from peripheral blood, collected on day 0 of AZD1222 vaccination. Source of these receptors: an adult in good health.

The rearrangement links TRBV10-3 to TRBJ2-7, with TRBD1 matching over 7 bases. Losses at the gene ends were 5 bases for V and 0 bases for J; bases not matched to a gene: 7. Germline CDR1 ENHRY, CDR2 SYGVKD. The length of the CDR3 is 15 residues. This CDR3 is CAISPRGQSSYEQYF. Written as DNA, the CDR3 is TGTGCCATCAGTCCCAGGGGACAGAGCTCCTACGAGCAGTACTTC.

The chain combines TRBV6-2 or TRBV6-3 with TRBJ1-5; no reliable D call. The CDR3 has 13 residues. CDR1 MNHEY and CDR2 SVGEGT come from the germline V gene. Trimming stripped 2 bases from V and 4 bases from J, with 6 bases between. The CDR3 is CASSYDGNQPQHF. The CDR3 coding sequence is TGTGCCAGCAGTTACGACGGAAATCAGCCCCAGCATTTT.

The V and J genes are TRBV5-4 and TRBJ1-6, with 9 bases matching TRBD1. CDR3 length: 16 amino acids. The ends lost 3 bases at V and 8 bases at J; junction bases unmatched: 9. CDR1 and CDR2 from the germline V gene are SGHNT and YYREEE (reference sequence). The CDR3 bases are TGTGCCAGCAGCTCCCAGTACAGGGGGCGAGATTCACCCCTCCACTTT. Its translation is CASSSQYRGRDSPLHF.

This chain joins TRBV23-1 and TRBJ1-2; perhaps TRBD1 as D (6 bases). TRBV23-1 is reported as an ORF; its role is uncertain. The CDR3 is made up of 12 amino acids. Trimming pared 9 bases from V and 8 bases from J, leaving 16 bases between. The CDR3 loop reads CASPGAWNGYTF. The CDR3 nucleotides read TGCGCCAGTCCGGGGGCTTGGAACGGCTACACCTTC.

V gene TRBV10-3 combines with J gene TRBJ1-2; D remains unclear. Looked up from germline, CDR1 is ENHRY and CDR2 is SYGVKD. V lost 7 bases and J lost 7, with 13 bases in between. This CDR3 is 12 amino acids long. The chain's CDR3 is CAIKTDLSGYTF. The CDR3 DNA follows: TGTGCCATCAAAACAGACTTGAGTGGCTACACCTTC.

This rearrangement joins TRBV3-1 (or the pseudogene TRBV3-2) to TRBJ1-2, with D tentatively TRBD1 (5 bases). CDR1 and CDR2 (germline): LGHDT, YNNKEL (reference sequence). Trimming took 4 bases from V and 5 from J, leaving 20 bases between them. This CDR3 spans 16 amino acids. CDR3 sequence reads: CASSPPWGSLPYGYTF. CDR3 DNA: TGTGCCAGCAGCCCCCCCTGGGGGAGCCTTCCATATGGCTACACCTTC.

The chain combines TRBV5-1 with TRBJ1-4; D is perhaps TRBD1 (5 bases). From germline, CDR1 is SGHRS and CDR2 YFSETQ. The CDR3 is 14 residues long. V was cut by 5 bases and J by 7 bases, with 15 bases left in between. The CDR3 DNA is TGCGCCAGCAGACCCGGGACCCTGGGTGAAAAACTGTTTTTT. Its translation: CASRPGTLGEKLFF.

The CDR3 loop reads CASSLASVPSRDTQYF. The DNA of the CDR3 is TGTGCCAGCAGCTTGGCATCTGTCCCATCAAGAGATACGCAGTATTTT. The rearrangement joins TRBV5-4 to TRBJ2-3; D call uncertain. CDR1 and CDR2 from the germline V gene are SGHNT and YYREEE (reference sequence). The CDR3 spans 16 residues. V dropped 0 bases and J dropped 5 bases, with 16 bases sitting between them. Together with reference TRBV5-4 and TRBJ2-3, the CDR3 gives the full variable domain: ETGVTQSPTHLIKTRGQQVTLRCSSQSGHNTVSWYQQALGQGPQFIFQYYREEENGRGNFPPRFSGLQFPNYSSELNVNALELDDSALYLCASSLASVPSRDTQYFGPGTRLTVL.

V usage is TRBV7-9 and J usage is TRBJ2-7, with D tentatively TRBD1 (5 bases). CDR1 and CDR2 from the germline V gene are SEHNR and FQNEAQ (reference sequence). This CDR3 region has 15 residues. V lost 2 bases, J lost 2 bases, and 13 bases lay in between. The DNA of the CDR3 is TGTGCCAGCAGCTTATTTGTTCAGGGAACCTACGAGCAGTACTTC. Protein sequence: CASSLFVQGTYEQYF.

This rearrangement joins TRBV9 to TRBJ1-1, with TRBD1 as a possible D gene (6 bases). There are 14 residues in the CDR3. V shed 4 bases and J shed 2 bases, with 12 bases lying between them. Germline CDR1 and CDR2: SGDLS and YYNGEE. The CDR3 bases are TGTGCCAGCAGCCCCAGGGACATAAACACTGAAGCTTTCTTT. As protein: CASSPRDINTEAFF.

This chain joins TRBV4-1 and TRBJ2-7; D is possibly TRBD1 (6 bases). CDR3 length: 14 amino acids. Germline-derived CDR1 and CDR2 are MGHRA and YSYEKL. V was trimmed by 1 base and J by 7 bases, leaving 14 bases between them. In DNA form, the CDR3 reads TGCGCCAGCAGCCAAGCACCCTCAGGGGAGGAGCAGTACTTC. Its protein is CASSQAPSGEEQYF.